The entry that follows covers one T cell receptor (beta chain) sequence. Its target antigen remains unknown. Base qualities are not provided; no much larger clone lies one nucleotide away. This sample was included in a study of siplizumab effects on memory and regulatory T cells (dated by TCRdb to between 2019 and 2020). Context from the whole study: The study examined how the anti-CD2 antibody siplizumab affects alloreactive T-cell subsets in allogeneic mixed lymphocyte reactions built from human PBMCs.

Points the paper makes about the study in general: Because sequences below about 10^-5 frequency were poorly captured, only a minor fraction of alloreactive clones could be mapped to unstimulated subsets. For roughly 75-95% of proliferating CD4+ or CD8+ clones, no naive or memory phenotype could be assigned. In reactions with siplizumab, an average of roughly 70% of mappable alloreactive CD4+ clones were Treg-derived, compared with 25% to 30% in control reactions. Siplizumab significantly reduced the cumulative frequency of alloreactive sequences traceable to unstimulated CD4+ memory T cells. No functional confirmation was obtained for the suppressive function of proliferating Tregs from siplizumab cultures. Unstimulated naive T cells appeared more diverse than memory T cells, and naive cells seemed to contribute substantially to the alloresponse.

Sorted unstimulated T cells and proliferating T cells recovered from mixed lymphocyte reactions were subjected to TCRbeta CDR3 sequencing. Fresh whole blood from some eleven HLA-typed healthy donors was used to isolate PBMCs. CDR3 length: 13 amino acids, cysteine to phenylalanine. The only DNA kept is the CDR3, 39 bases in frame from the first base. V drops 5 bases and J drops 7 bases, leaving 14 bases in between. The germline V gene encodes CDR1 KGHSH and CDR2 LQKENI. Libraries were made using the immunoSEQ multiplex PCR assay. Around 100,000 TCR templates per sample were assayed by the deep sequencing platform. Genomic DNA extracted from sorted T cells was used for TCRbeta CDR3 sequencing. Turning to the authors' computational methods: Clonal analysis of TCRbeta CDR3 data was done in the R programming language. Alloreactive CD4+ and CD8+ clones were identified by comparing unstimulated samples to CFSE-low samples taken after the reaction. By matching sequences to the repertoires of sorted unstimulated Treg and non-Treg cells, each alloreactive CD4+ clone was assigned a regulatory or non-regulatory origin. Imported from immuneACCESS, the table was reduced by TCRdb to in-frame sequences with V and J called. These copies leave out some clones; in studies compared against another copy, an unresolved V gene accounts for under half, and the cause of the remainder is not known. Clonal size and the V and J genes are those of that table, whereas D and trimming came from the DNA. The sample yields 85,000 to 120,000 clones; about 90% were counted once. Jointly, the top ten make up roughly 1% of the sample.

The TCR comes from a human donor in good health. The V and J genes are TRBV18 and TRBJ1-2; possibly the D gene is TRBD1, per 5 matching bases. Input material: CD4+ T cells sorted from blood. Here is the DNA: TGTGCCAGCTCAGAGGGGAAGGCGGCTGGCTACACCTTC. Its protein reads: CASSEGKAAGYTF.